The T cell receptor beta chain described here comes from a study of T cell repertoires in aging, cancer and after chemotherapy. For the study at large: Paired samples before and after chemotherapy came from glioblastoma patients receiving temozolomide-based therapy.

In the case of this clonotype: What it binds is unknown.

General study points: No conclusions about immunological memory after chemotherapy can be drawn from the repertoire data. Median generation probability rose over the chemotherapy interval in each cancer cohort, suggesting rebound thymic output. Untreated cancer patients had significantly lower blood TCR diversity than age-matched healthy donors.

The template was genomic DNA from peripheral blood, not RNA. The CDR3 runs to 18 residues. CDR1 is LGHNA, CDR2 YSLEER, per germline. V was clipped by 0 bases and J by 0 bases; unmatched bases: 9. A mixed TRB-A/B primer pool amplified rearranged TRB by multiplex touch-down PCR. In TCRdb, the multiplex PCR reads were re-called with MiXCR into one record per CDR3 protein. This table has thousands of distinct CDR3 sequences, roughly 31% appearing once. The sequence was obtained from a human donor with a solid tumor. The chain links TRBV4-3 to TRBJ2-7; TRBD2 agrees at 9 bases. The specimen sequenced was blood. CDR3 amino acids: CASSQDTSGWSGSYEQYF. The CDR3 DNA sequence: TGCGCCAGCAGCCAAGATACTAGCGGGTGGTCGGGCTCCTACGAGCAGTACTTC.